The T cell receptor (beta chain) under discussion was sequenced for a study of blood T cell repertoires in COVID-19. Study background: Spain, Italy and the United States supplied samples that represented acute and convalescent COVID-19.

This CDR3 region has 16 residues. Per the germline V gene, CDR1 is SEHNR and CDR2 is FQNEAQ (reference sequence). With 6 bases removed from V and 1 base from J, the gap between germline ends came to 18 bases. In the authors' workflow: It was from reference gene primer amplification that nucleated cell counts were estimated. Some clones are missing from TCRdb's copy, which holds only in-frame ones; the method was immunoSEQ multiplex PCR. D and trimming were read from the DNA, whereas the V and J calls and clone size are those reported in that table. The table lists some 140,000 clones, roughly four fifths of them singletons, with 13% in the top ten.

Material: peripheral blood. This sequence originates from a human donor in a cohort sampled during active COVID-19. The chain is built from TRBV7-9 and TRBJ1-1; tentative D call: TRBD1 (6 bases). CDR3 in DNA: TGTGCCAGCAGTCAGACTCCTACAGGGACGAACACTGAAGCTTTCTTT. Its protein product is CASSQTPTGTNTEAFF.